This T cell receptor beta chain emerged from a study of immune cell composition in non-small cell lung cancer. Study results and limitations: TIL tumour reactivity correlated with maximal tumour-associated clone frequency in adenocarcinoma.

Only in-frame clones appear in the TCRdb table, and some are missing; sequencing was by immunoSEQ multiplex PCR. In the table there are approximately 6,700 clones, roughly two thirds of which are singletons. This clone was counted a single time. The antigen is unknown. Normal lung sampling was at least 3 cm from the tumour, as distant as possible. The V end was cut by 11 bases, the J end by 1 base, with 10 bases between. There are 12 residues in the CDR3. Looked up from germline, CDR1 is MNHNY and CDR2 is SVGAGI (reference sequence). The source of this sequence is a human donor with non-small cell lung cancer. This chain connects TRBV6-6 to TRBJ2-3; possible D gene TRBD2, 5 bases. Input material: non-adjacent lung tissue. CDR3 in amino acids: CAASGRTDTQYF. The CDR3 nucleotides are TGTGCCGCGAGCGGACGCACAGATACGCAGTATTTT.